What follows is one T cell receptor (beta chain) and its context. Its cognate antigen is unknown. The data derive from a study of cytomegalovirus exposure and HLA in healthy donors. Primers for the PCR totalled 60 Vbeta and 13 Jbeta. Original data processing: Approximately 11 million shared chains were among the approximately 76 million unique TCR beta chains that a later analysis counted. Generated by immunoSEQ multiplex PCR, the TCRdb table keeps only in-frame clones and is missing some. The V and J calls and clone size come from that table; D and trimming were worked out from the DNA. The data hold about 160,000 clones, with 70% to 90% observed a single time. The CDR3 loop spans 17 amino acids. V dropped 3 bases and J dropped 5 bases, with 21 bases sitting between them. CDR1 SGHTA and CDR2 FQGTGA come from the germline V gene. Study-wide results and caveats: Reports showed the classifier diagnosing cytomegalovirus status with high specificity and sensitivity. An assumption of roughly uniform sequencing depth across donors underlay the presence/absence analyses. Productive status was seen about 87% or about 30% of the time for most TCR beta V segments in an earlier analysis.

This rearrangement joins TRBV7-3 to TRBJ2-3; D perhaps matches TRBD2 (7 bases). The TCR sequence derives from a male donor in good health and CMV-seronegative. Sequenced sample: PBMCs. The CDR3 reads CASSLYPGGRVKDTQYF. In DNA form, the CDR3 reads TGTGCCAGCAGCTTGTATCCGGGGGGCCGAGTGAAAGATACGCAGTATTTT.